The 20 T cell receptor beta chains in this list originate from one sample, sequenced in a study of blood T cell repertoires in COVID-19. Generated by immunoSEQ multiplex PCR, the TCRdb table keeps only in-frame clones and is missing some. The table includes approximately 140,000 clones, more than 70% detected once. The sample taken for sequencing was peripheral blood. These receptor sequences come from a man between 60 and 75 years old with active or convalescent COVID-19.

The chain has TRBV10-3 and TRBJ1-4; perhaps TRBD1 as D (5 bases). V lost 11 bases and J lost 7, with 11 bases in between. Germline lookup yields CDR1 ENHRY and CDR2 SYGVKD. The length of the CDR3 is 11 residues. Here the CDR3 reads CASSGGEKLFF. The CDR3 DNA sequence: TGTGCCTCCTCGGGGGGTGAAAAACTGTTTTTT.

This clone was recorded only once. This sequence joins TRBV7-2 and TRBJ2-5; TRBD1 matches 7 bases. This CDR3 has 14 residues. Trimming at V came to 5 bases and at J to 5 bases, leaving 8 bases not matched to a gene. Germline V gene lookup returns CDR1 SGHTA and CDR2 FQGNSA. The CDR3 is CASSERQGTETQYF. The CDR3 bases are TGTGCCAGCAGCGAACGACAGGGAACGGAGACCCAGTACTTC.

In this sample, this clone turned up a few times. The chain joins TRBV9 to TRBJ2-7; 7 positions agree with TRBD2. Per the germline V gene, CDR1 is SGDLS and CDR2 is YYNGEE. J was trimmed by 3 bases and V by 0 bases; bases with no gene match: 6. The CDR3 is made up of 15 amino acids. The DNA for the CDR3 is TGTGCCAGCAGCGTAGAGGGCGGGAGAGGCTACGAGCAGTACTTC. As protein: CASSVEGGRGYEQYF.

This clone appeared once. V usage is TRBV28 and J usage is TRBJ2-2, with 8 bases identical to TRBD2. CDR1 and CDR2 (germline): MDHEN, SYDVKM. Losses at the gene ends were 8 bases for V and 1 base for J; bases not matched to a gene: 0. CDR3 length equals 13 residues. CDR3 in DNA: TGTGCCAGCCTAGCGGGGAACACCGGGGAGCTGTTTTTT. It is translated as CASLAGNTGELFF. The complete variable domain, with remaining parts taken from reference TRBV28 and TRBJ2-2, reads DVKVTQSSRYLVKRTGEKVFLECVQDMDHENMFWYRQDPGLGLRLIYFSYDVKMKEKGDIPEGYSVSREKKERFSLILESASTNQTSMYLCASLAGNTGELFFGEGSRLTVL.

The V call is TRBV3-1 (or the pseudogene TRBV3-2), the J call TRBJ2-3, with D uncertain. Germline V gives CDR1 LGHDT, CDR2 YNNKEL (reference sequence). V lost 5 bases and J lost 0, with 6 bases in between. CDR3 length equals 13 residues. DNA for the CDR3: TGTGCCAGCAGCTTGGCTAGCACAGATACGCAGTATTTT. Encoded protein: CASSLASTDTQYF.

V is TRBV6-5 and J is TRBJ1-1; D may be TRBD1 (5 bases). This CDR3 region has 13 residues. With 6 bases removed from V and 2 bases from J, the gap between germline ends came to 10 bases. CDR1 and CDR2 from the germline V gene are MNHEY and SVGAGI. CDR3 nucleotides: TGTGCCAGCAGCATGACAGTTAACACTGAAGCTTTCTTT. The encoded protein is CASSMTVNTEAFF.

The chain recombines TRBV5-1 with TRBJ1-5; D gene unclear. CDR1 and CDR2 from the germline V gene are SGHRS and YFSETQ. Trimming took off 0 bases at V and 6 bases at J, with 13 bases between the two ends. The CDR3 loop spans 15 amino acids. The CDR3 DNA sequence: TGCGCCAGCAGCTTGGTAGGTTCTACGGGTCAGCCCCAGCATTTT. This sequence encodes CASSLVGSTGQPQHF.

The V call is TRBV10-3, the J call TRBJ1-6, with TRBD1 as a possible D gene (5 bases). The CDR3 loop spans 17 amino acids. Trimming removed 0 bases from V and 7 bases from J, with 16 bases in between. The V gene's germline CDR1 is ENHRY and CDR2 SYGVKD. This CDR3 is CAISESTPGGSNSPLHF. The CDR3 DNA reads as TGTGCCATCAGTGAGTCGACTCCGGGGGGTAGCAATTCACCCCTCCACTTT.

The chain has TRBV6-1 and TRBJ2-7; TRBD2 matches at 7 bases. The CDR3 spans 15 residues. The trim removed 2 bases at V and 3 bases at J, leaving 7 bases unmatched. CDR1 and CDR2 (germline): MNHNS, SASEGT. The CDR3 loop is CASSETLREYYEQYF. The DNA for the CDR3 is TGTGCCAGCAGTGAAACTCTGCGGGAGTACTACGAGCAGTACTTC.

The chain links TRBV7-9 to TRBJ1-5; the D is unclear. Germline CDR1 is SEHNR and CDR2 is FQNEAQ (reference sequence). V was pared by 1 base and J by 5 bases, with 6 bases between. This CDR3 has 13 amino acids. The CDR3 DNA reads as TGTGCCAGCAGCTTAGTACGGGATCAGCCCCAGCATTTT. Amino acid sequence: CASSLVRDQPQHF.

The chain is built from TRBV2 and TRBJ1-1; 7 bases line up with TRBD1. With 6 bases clipped from V and 6 bases from J, the junction kept 4 bases outside the gene matches. Per germline, CDR1 SNHLY and CDR2 FYNNEI. CDR3 size: 12 residues. The CDR3 region is CASSDRDSEAFF. The CDR3 coding sequence is TGTGCCAGCAGCGACAGGGACTCTGAAGCTTTCTTT. The variable domain in full, with the rest retrieved from reference TRBV2 and TRBJ1-1, is EPEVTQTPSHQVTQMGQEVILRCVPISNHLYFYWYRQILGQKVEFLVSFYNNEISEKSEIFDDQFSVERPDGSNFTLKIRSTKLEDSAMYFCASSDRDSEAFFGQGTRLTVV.

The chain has TRBV29-1 and TRBJ1-2, with D uncertain. The length of the CDR3 is 11 residues. V was trimmed by 5 bases and J by 4 bases, leaving 8 bases between them. Germline lookup yields CDR1 SQVTM and CDR2 ANQGSEA. The CDR3 nucleotides read TGCAGCGTTTCCTCCCCCTATGGCTACACCTTC. Translated: CSVSSPYGYTF. Drawing the rest from reference TRBV29-1 and TRBJ1-2, the complete variable domain is SAVISQKPSRDICQRGTSLTIQCQVDSQVTMMFWYRQQPGQSLTLIATANQGSEATYESGFVIDKFPISRPNLTFSTLTVSNMSPEDSSIYLCSVSSPYGYTFGSGTRLTVV.

This chain links TRBV4-1 with TRBJ1-2; D gene ambiguous. Germline lookup yields CDR1 MGHRA and CDR2 YSYEKL. V lost 1 base and J lost 6, with 18 bases in between. The CDR3 totals 16 residues. The chain's CDR3 is CASSQVGSRKEDGYTF. In DNA, the CDR3 is TGCGCCAGCAGCCAAGTTGGTTCGAGGAAAGAGGATGGCTACACCTTC.

The V and J genes are TRBV4-3 and TRBJ2-5; maybe TRBD1 (5 bases). Germline V gene lookup returns CDR1 LGHNA and CDR2 YSLEER. The V end lost 2 bases, the J end lost 5 bases, and 9 bases lay between the germline ends. The CDR3 is 13 amino acids. The CDR3: CASSQQGSETQYF. CDR3 bases: TGCGCCAGCAGCCAACAGGGATCGGAGACCCAGTACTTC.

The V gene is TRBV7-2, the J gene TRBJ2-5, with 9 nucleotides matching TRBD2. Germline V gene data show CDR1 as SGHTA and CDR2 as FQGNSA. J was trimmed by 4 bases and V by 2 bases; bases with no gene match: 5. CDR3 size: 15 residues. The DNA for the CDR3 is TGTGCCAGCAGCTTACTAGCGGGATGGGGAGAGACCCAGTACTTC. Its translation is CASSLLAGWGETQYF.

The CDR3 DNA follows: TGTGCCAGCAGCCTGGGACCTCGCGGAGATACGCAGTATTTT. Its protein product is CASSLGPRGDTQYF. J is TRBJ2-3 and V is TRBV5-5; TRBD1 or TRBD2 may be the D gene (5 bases each). Germline V gives CDR1 SGHKS, CDR2 YYEKEE (reference sequence). Trimming pared 4 bases from V and 5 bases from J, leaving 14 bases between. This CDR3 comprises 14 residues.

V is TRBV3-1 (or the pseudogene TRBV3-2) and J is TRBJ2-4; D may be TRBD1 (5 bases). V was shortened by 0 bases and J by 9 bases, with 9 bases between the two germline ends. This CDR3 region has 13 residues. Germline CDR1 LGHDT, CDR2 YNNKEL (reference sequence). CDR3 sequence: CASSQDREGIQYF. The CDR3 DNA sequence: TGTGCCAGCAGCCAAGACAGGGAAGGCATTCAGTACTTC.

In this sample, this clone turned up once. The chain joins TRBV7-2 to TRBJ1-5; possible D gene TRBD1, 5 bases. The V and J ends lost 3 bases and 1 base respectively, with 7 bases between them. From germline, CDR1 is SGHTA and CDR2 FQGNSA. The CDR3 has 14 amino acids. The CDR3 sequence is CASSFSGSNQPQHF. In DNA, the CDR3 is TGTGCCAGCAGCTTTTCAGGGAGCAATCAGCCCCAGCATTTT.

The chain uses TRBV11-2 and TRBJ2-1, with 9 bases that match TRBD2. V shed 3 bases and J 6 bases; nucleotides not matched to a gene: 3. The CDR3 runs 14 residues. CDR1 is SGHAT and CDR2 is FQNNGV in the germline V gene. In DNA, the CDR3 is TGTGCCAGCAGCTTTGGCGGGAGGGGCAATGAGCAGTTCTTC. It encodes CASSFGGRGNEQFF.

This clone was seen more than once but under ten times. CDR3 DNA: TGTGCCAGCAGTTCGGAAAGGGGACTTAGCTCCTACAATGAGCAGTTCTTC. Its protein product is CASSSERGLSSYNEQFF. The rearrangement joins TRBV6-2 or TRBV6-3 to TRBJ2-1; tentatively, D is TRBD2 (6 bases). Per germline, CDR1 MNHEY and CDR2 SVGEGT. Trimming took 4 bases from V and 0 from J, leaving 16 bases between them. The CDR3 consists of 17 residues.